Below are 17 T cell receptor beta chains sequenced from a single sample in a study of CD4 and CD8 cells across lung adenocarcinoma regions. TCRdb redid the calling of the PCR reads with MiXCR, one entry per CDR3 protein. The sample includes around 4,000 distinct CDR3 sequences, around 61% of them seen just once. Material: CD4+ T cells from the center of a lung tumor. All receptors come from a male donor with lung adenocarcinoma. The CD4 and CD8 labels of this study may be unreliable.

This chain links TRBV6-5 with TRBJ2-1; D call uncertain. CDR3 length: 12 residues. V lost 0 bases to trimming and J lost 9 bases, with 6 bases between them. Germline CDR1 reads MNHEY; CDR2 reads SVGAGI. In DNA, the CDR3 is TGTGCCAGCAGTTACTCGGGCGGTGAGCAGTTCTTC. This codes for CASSYSGGEQFF.

V usage is TRBV24-1 and J usage is TRBJ2-4, with D possibly being TRBD1 (5 bases). This CDR3 contains 19 residues. V was trimmed by 4 bases and J by 12 bases, leaving 33 bases between them. Germline CDR1 and CDR2: KGHDR and SFDVKD. As DNA, the CDR3 is TGTGCCACCAGTGACCCCCGTTGGTCGGGCCGGTGGGGCACAGATACTCAGTACTTC. Translation gives CATSDPRWSGRWGTDTQYF.

V is TRBV10-3 and J is TRBJ1-2; TRBD1 matches at 7 bases. V trimming: 6 bases; J trimming: 7 bases; junction bases outside the gene matches: 8. Looked up from germline, CDR1 is ENHRY and CDR2 is SYGVKD. This CDR3 is 13 amino acids long. The CDR3 region has the DNA TGTGCCATCAGAACAGGGGTAGTAGGTGGCTACACCTTC. Its translation: CAIRTGVVGGYTF.

V usage is TRBV6-1 and J usage is TRBJ1-5; 8 nucleotides align to TRBD1. Germline V gene lookup returns CDR1 MNHNS and CDR2 SASEGT. The CDR3 is made up of 14 amino acids. V lost 6 bases to trimming and J lost 6 bases; unmatched junction nucleotides: 7. The CDR3 sequence is CASRPGQGTQPQHF. CDR3 nucleotide sequence: TGTGCCAGCAGACCAGGACAGGGAACTCAGCCCCAGCATTTT.

This clonotype is medium-sized (0.01 to 0.1%) within its sample. The chain carries TRBV27 and TRBJ2-1, with 9 bases identical to TRBD2. Germline CDR1 MNHEY, CDR2 SMNVEV (reference sequence). This CDR3 spans 14 amino acids. Unmatched junction bases numbered 2, after V lost 2 bases and J lost 6 bases. The DNA of the CDR3 is TGTGCCAGCAGTTTAGCGGGAGGGTTCAATGAGCAGTTCTTC. Its translation is CASSLAGGFNEQFF.

This clonotype is medium-sized in the sample. This rearrangement joins TRBV14 to TRBJ2-2; 10 nucleotides align to TRBD2. The CDR3 is 16 residues long. In germline, CDR1 is SGHDN, CDR2 FVKESK. With V trimmed by 0 bases and J by 5 bases, 3 bases remained unmatched. The CDR3 nucleotides are TGTGCCAGCAGCCAAGACCCTAGCGGGAGTACCGGGGAGCTGTTTTTT. Translating it yields CASSQDPSGSTGELFF. The full variable domain, with the rest looked up from reference TRBV14 and TRBJ2-2, is EAGVTQFPSHSVIEKGQTVTLRCDPISGHDNLYWYRRVMGKEIKFLLHFVKESKQDESGMPNNRFLAERTGGTYSTLKVQPAELEDSGVYFCASSQDPSGSTGELFFGEGSRLTVL.

This clonotype was counted only a few times. The chain recombines TRBV10-1 with TRBJ2-3; D may be TRBD2 (5 bases). CDR1 WNHNN and CDR2 SYGVQD come from the germline V gene (reference sequence). V was clipped by 8 bases and J by 4 bases, with 10 bases between them. The CDR3 length is 12 residues. The DNA of the CDR3 is TGCGCCAGCCGAGGGAGCGCAGATACGCAGTATTTT. It specifies CASRGSADTQYF.

The chain has TRBV11-3 and TRBJ2-5, with TRBD2 matching 8 bases. The V segment lost 2 bases and the J segment 5 bases; nucleotides outside the gene matches: 7. Germline V CDR1 and CDR2: SGHNT, YENEEA. The CDR3 extends over 15 amino acids. In DNA, the CDR3 is TGTGCCAGCAGCTTACAGGGACTAGGGCAGGAGACCCAGTACTTC. Translation gives CASSLQGLGQETQYF.

Turning to this clonotype: A read error is likely, as this CDR3 ends without the conserved phenylalanine or tryptophan. No DNA is shown, since the ends of the CDR3 on it are uncertain; the CDR3 is the one TCRdb lists. This chain links TRBV10-3 with TRBJ2-5; the tabulated D call, TRBD2, remains unverified against the DNA. The CDR3 adds up to 24 amino acids, both ends counted. Germline V gives CDR1 ENHRY, CDR2 SYGVKD. CDR3: CAMVASLLPLAFAVEGATWRRLWP.

In its sample, this clonotype ranks as medium-sized. This rearrangement joins TRBV27 to TRBJ1-3; perhaps TRBD1 as D (6 bases). V lost 5 bases and J lost 0, with 14 bases in between. Germline V gives CDR1 MNHEY, CDR2 SMNVEV (reference sequence). The CDR3 sequence is 16 residues long. CDR3 amino acids: CASSLQGFNSGNTIYF. The CDR3 DNA reads TGTGCCAGCAGTCTACAGGGTTTCAACTCTGGAAACACCATATATTTT.

In its sample, this clonotype is large. This chain links TRBV6-4 with TRBJ1-2; possibly TRBD1 for D (5 bases). The CDR3 has 13 amino acids. CDR1 is MRHNA, CDR2 SNTAGT, per germline. V was pared by 2 bases and J by 8 bases, with 12 bases between. CDR3 loop: CASSDDGARGYTF. The CDR3 DNA sequence: TGTGCCAGCAGTGACGACGGGGCGAGAGGCTACACCTTC.

The genes are TRBV10-1 and TRBJ2-3; 7 positions agree with TRBD2. V trimming: 0 bases; J trimming: 1 base; junction bases outside the gene matches: 4. The CDR3 is made up of 16 amino acids. Germline V CDR1 and CDR2: WNHNN, SYGVQD (reference sequence). In nucleotides, the CDR3 is TGCGCCAGCAGTGAGTCTTTCCGGGGGGGCACAGATACGCAGTATTTT. Its protein is CASSESFRGGTDTQYF.

The V and J genes are TRBV6-1 and TRBJ2-2; D assignment may be TRBD1 or TRBD2 (5 bases each). Deletions cut 0 bases from V and 9 bases from J, with 14 bases between. The CDR3 spans 15 residues. The germline gives CDR1 MNHNS, CDR2 SASEGT. The CDR3 reads CASSEAYQGVRELFF. Here the CDR3 DNA reads TGTGCCAGCAGTGAAGCGTATCAGGGAGTCCGGGAGCTGTTTTTT.

CDR3 amino acids: CAGSSDSHGYTF. The DNA of the CDR3 is TGTGCCGGCTCCTCCGACAGCCATGGCTACACCTTC. The rearrangement uses TRBV6-1 and TRBJ1-2; a possible D gene is TRBD1 (5 bases). This CDR3 comprises 12 residues. Trimming removed 11 bases at V and 6 bases at J, with 16 bases between. Germline CDR1 reads MNHNS; CDR2 reads SASEGT.

This clonotype was seen a handful of times. Here the CDR3 reads CASSLGSGGEGLYNEQFF. Written as DNA, the CDR3 is TGTGCCAGCAGCTTAGGGTCGGGGGGGGAGGGCCTGTACAATGAGCAGTTCTTC. J is TRBJ2-1 and V is TRBV7-2; 8 bases agree with TRBD2. Per germline, CDR1 SGHTA and CDR2 FQGNSA. This CDR3 has 18 amino acids. The J segment lost 4 bases and the V segment lost 1 base, leaving 12 bases of the junction unmatched.

This rearrangement joins TRBV6-1 to TRBJ2-4; possible D gene TRBD1, 5 bases. Deletions cut 6 bases from V and 13 bases from J, with 22 bases between. Germline V lookup: CDR1 MNHNS, CDR2 SASEGT. The length of the CDR3 is 14 residues. The CDR3 DNA is TGTGCCAGCAGGGGGCAGTGCGCCACAGATACGCAGTACTTC. Its translation is CASRGQCATDTQYF.

The J gene is TRBJ2-5, the V gene TRBV12-3 or TRBV12-4; TRBD2 matches 10 bases. J was trimmed by 7 bases and V by 6 bases; bases with no gene match: 8. This CDR3 has 14 residues. The CDR3 sequence is CASSPGLAWSTQYF. The DNA for the CDR3 is TGTGCCAGCAGCCCGGGACTAGCGTGGTCGACCCAGTACTTC.